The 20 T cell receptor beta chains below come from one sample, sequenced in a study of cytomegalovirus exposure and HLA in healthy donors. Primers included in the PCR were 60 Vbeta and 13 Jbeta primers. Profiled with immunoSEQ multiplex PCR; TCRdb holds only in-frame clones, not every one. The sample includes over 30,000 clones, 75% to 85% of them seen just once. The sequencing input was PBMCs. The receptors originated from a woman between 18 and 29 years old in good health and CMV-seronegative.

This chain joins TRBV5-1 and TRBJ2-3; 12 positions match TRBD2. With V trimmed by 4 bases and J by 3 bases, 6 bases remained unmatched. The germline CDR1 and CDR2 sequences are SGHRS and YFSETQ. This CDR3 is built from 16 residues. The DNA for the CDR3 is TGCGCCAGCAGCCTAGCGGGAGGGCCGGGAACAGATACGCAGTATTTT. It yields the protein CASSLAGGPGTDTQYF.

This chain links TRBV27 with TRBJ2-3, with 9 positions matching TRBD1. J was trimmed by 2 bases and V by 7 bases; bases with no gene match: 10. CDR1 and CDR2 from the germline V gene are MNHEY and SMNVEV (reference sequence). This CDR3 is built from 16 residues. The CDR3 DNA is TGTGCCAGCACCCCCCAACGGGACAGGGTCACAGATACGCAGTATTTT. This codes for CASTPQRDRVTDTQYF.

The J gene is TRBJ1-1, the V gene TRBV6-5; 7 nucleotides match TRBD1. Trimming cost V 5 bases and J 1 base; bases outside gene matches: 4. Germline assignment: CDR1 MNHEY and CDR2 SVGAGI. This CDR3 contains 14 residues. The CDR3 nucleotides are TGTGCCAGCAGTACCAGGGGGGCGAACACTGAAGCTTTCTTT. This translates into CASSTRGANTEAFF.

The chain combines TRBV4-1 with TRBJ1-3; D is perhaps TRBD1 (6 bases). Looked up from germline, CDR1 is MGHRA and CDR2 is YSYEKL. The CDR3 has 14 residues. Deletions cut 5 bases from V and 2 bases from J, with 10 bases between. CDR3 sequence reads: CASSARDTGNTIYF. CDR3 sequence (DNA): TGCGCCAGCAGCGCCCGGGACACTGGAAACACCATATATTTT.

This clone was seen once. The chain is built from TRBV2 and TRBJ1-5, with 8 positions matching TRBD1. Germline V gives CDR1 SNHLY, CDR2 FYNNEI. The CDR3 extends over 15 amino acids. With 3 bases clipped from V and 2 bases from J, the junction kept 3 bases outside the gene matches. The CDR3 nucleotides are TGTGCCAGCAGTGACCCGGGACAGGGCAATCAGCCCCAGCATTTT. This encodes CASSDPGQGNQPQHF.

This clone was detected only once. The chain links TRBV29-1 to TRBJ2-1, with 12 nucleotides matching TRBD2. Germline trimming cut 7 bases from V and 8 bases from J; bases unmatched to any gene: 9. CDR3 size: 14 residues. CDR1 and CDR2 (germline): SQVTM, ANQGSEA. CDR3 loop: CSAPRLAGEYEQFF. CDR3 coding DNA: TGCAGCGCCCCAAGACTAGCGGGAGAGTATGAGCAGTTCTTC.

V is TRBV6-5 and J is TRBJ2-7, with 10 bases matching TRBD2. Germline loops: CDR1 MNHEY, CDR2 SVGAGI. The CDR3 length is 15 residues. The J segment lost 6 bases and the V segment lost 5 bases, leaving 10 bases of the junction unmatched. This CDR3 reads CASSLNSGGTGEQYF. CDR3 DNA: TGTGCCAGCAGTCTCAATAGCGGGGGGACCGGCGAGCAGTACTTC.

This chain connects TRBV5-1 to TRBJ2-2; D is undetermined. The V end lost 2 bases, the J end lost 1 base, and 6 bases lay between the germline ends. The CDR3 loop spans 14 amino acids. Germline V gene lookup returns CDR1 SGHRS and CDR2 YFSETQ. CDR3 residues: CASSFVMNTGELFF. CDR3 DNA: TGCGCCAGCAGCTTTGTTATGAACACCGGGGAGCTGTTTTTT.

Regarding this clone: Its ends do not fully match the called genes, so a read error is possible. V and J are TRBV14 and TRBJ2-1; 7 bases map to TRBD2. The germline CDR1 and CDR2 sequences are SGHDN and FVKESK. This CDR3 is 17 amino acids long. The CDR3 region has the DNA TGTGCCAGCAGCCAAGACTCGGCTAGCGGCTCCGACAATGAGCAGTTCTTC. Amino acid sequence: CASSQDSASGSDNEQFF.

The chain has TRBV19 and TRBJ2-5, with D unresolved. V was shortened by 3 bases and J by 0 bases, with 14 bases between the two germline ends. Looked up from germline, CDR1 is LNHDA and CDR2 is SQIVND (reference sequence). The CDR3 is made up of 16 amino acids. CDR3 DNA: TGTGCCAGTAGTATTGGCAGTGGGCTTTACCAAGAGACCCAGTACTTC. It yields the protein CASSIGSGLYQETQYF.

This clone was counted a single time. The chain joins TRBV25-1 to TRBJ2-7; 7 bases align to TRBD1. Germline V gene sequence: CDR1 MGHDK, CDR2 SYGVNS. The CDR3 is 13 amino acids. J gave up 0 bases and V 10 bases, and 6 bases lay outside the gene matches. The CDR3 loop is CATLRDSSYEQYF. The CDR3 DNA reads TGTGCCACCCTCCGGGACAGCTCCTACGAGCAGTACTTC.

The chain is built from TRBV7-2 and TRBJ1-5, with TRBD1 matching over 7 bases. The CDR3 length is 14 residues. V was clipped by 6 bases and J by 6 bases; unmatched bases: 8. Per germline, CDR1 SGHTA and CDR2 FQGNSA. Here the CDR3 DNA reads TGTGCCAGCAGTCGGACAGGCCCCGGTCAGCCCCAGCATTTT. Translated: CASSRTGPGQPQHF.

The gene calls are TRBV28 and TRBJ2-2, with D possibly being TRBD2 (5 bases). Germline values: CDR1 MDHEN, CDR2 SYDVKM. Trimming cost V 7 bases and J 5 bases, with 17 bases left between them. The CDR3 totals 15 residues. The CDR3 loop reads CASIARGGRTGELFF. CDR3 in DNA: TGTGCCAGCATAGCCCGGGGTGGGCGGACCGGGGAGCTGTTTTTT. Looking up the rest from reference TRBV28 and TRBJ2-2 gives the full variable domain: DVKVTQSSRYLVKRTGEKVFLECVQDMDHENMFWYRQDPGLGLRLIYFSYDVKMKEKGDIPEGYSVSREKKERFSLILESASTNQTSMYLCASIARGGRTGELFFGEGSRLTVL.

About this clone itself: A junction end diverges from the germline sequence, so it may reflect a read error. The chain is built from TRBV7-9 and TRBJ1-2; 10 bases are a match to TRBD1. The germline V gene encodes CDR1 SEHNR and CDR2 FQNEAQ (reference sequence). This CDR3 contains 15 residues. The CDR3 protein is CASRPVSGQGGGYPF. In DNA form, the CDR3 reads TGTGCCAGCAGGCCAGTATCCGGACAGGGGGGCGGCTACCCCTTC.

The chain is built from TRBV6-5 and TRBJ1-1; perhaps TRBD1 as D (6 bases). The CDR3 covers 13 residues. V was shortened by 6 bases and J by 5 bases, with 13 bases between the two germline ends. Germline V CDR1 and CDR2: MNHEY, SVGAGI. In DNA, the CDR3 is TGTGCCAGCAGCTACCGGGACAAGACTGAAGCTTTCTTT. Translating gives CASSYRDKTEAFF.

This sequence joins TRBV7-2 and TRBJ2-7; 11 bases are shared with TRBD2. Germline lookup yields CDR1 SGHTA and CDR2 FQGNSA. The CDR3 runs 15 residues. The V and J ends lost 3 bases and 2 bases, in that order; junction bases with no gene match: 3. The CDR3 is CASSFIAGGPYEQYF. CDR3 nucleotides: TGTGCCAGCAGCTTTATAGCGGGGGGGCCCTACGAGCAGTACTTC.

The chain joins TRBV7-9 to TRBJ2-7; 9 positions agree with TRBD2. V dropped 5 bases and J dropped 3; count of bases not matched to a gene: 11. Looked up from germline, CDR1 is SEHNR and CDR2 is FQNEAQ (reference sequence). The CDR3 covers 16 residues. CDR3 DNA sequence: TGTGCCAGCAGCGCAGGTAGCGGGGGACGGAACTACGAGCAGTACTTC. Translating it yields CASSAGSGGRNYEQYF. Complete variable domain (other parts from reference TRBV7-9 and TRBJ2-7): DTGVSQNPRHKITKRGQNVTFRCDPISEHNRLYWYRQTLGQGPEFLTYFQNEAQLEKSRLLSDRFSAERPKGSFSTLEIQRTEQGDSAMYLCASSAGSGGRNYEQYFGPGTRLTVT.

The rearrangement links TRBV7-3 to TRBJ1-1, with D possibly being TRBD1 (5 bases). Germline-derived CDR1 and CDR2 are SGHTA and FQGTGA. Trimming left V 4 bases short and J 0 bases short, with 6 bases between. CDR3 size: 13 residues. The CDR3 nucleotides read TGTGCCAGCAGCTCGACAGTGAACACTGAAGCTTTCTTT. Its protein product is CASSSTVNTEAFF.

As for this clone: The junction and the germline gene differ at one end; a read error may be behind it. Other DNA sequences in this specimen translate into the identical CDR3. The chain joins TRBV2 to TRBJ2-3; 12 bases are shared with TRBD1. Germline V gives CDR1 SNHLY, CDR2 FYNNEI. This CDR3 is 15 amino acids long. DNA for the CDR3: TGTGCCAGTAGTGCGGGACAGGGGGCGTCAGATACGCAGTATTTT. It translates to CASSAGQGASDTQYF.

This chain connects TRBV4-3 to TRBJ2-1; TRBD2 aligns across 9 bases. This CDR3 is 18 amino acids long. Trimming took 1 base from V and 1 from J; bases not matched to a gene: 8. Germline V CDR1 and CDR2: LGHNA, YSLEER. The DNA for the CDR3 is TGCGCCAGCAGCCAAGTTTATAGCGGGAGATCGTCCTACAATGAGCAGTTCTTC. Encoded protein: CASSQVYSGRSSYNEQFF.